This T cell receptor beta chain was sequenced during a study of blood T cell repertoires in COVID-19. About the study: Acute and convalescent COVID-19 specimens originated in the United States, Italy and Spain. PBMCs, B-cell-depleted T cells, or T cells provided the cDNA or gDNA that made up the material.

This CDR3 is built from 17 residues. Per germline, CDR1 SGHTA and CDR2 FQGTGA. V gave up 5 bases and J gave up 3 bases, with 22 bases separating them. Original processing notes: Amplified reference gene primers provided the basis for estimating nucleated cell counts. Using immunoSEQ multiplex PCR, the repertoire was profiled, and TCRdb retains in-frame clones only, with some absent. V and J calls and clone size follow that table, whereas D and trimming were derived from the DNA. The repertoire holds approximately 210,000 clones, with around nine tenths as singletons. The sequenced sample consisted of peripheral blood. This chain connects TRBV7-3 to TRBJ1-1, with no clear D. The sequence was collected from a woman aged 40-49 years with acute or convalescent COVID-19. DNA for the CDR3: TGTGCCAGCAGCGCATACTCCGTCCGGGGAGCGGACACTGAAGCTTTCTTT. Its protein product is CASSAYSVRGADTEAFF.